This TCR beta chain was recorded in a study of T cells in Graves' hyperthyroidism and ophthalmopathy. V was pared by 4 bases and J by 10 bases, with 11 bases between. Germline V gives CDR1 MGHRA, CDR2 YSYEKL. CDR3 length: 13 amino acids. Amplified TCR beta CDR3 regions derived from RNA transcripts. A set of HTBI primers served as the primers for a first-round RT-PCR of the TCR CDR3. TCRdb passed the multiplex PCR reads through MiXCR, listing each CDR3 protein once. The data contain approximately 630,000 distinct CDR3 sequences, 15% to 20% of them singletons. The origin of this receptor is a woman aged 25 to 45 with Graves' hyperthyroidism. Sequencing was performed on blood. V usage is TRBV4-1 and J usage is TRBJ1-6; a possible D gene is TRBD1 (5 bases). CDR3 sequence (DNA): TGCGCCAGCAGCCCCGGGACCCGGTCACCCCTCCACTTT. Its protein product is CASSPGTRSPLHF.